This T cell receptor (beta chain) was obtained from a study of T cells in Graves' hyperthyroidism and ophthalmopathy. This clonotype was seen at least ten times. RNA transcripts gave rise to amplified TCR beta CDR3 regions. The HTBI set primed first-round TCR CDR3 RT-PCR. TCRdb called the multiplex PCR reads again in MiXCR, with one record for every CDR3 protein. The sample has about 590,000 distinct CDR3 sequences, approximately 14% seen once; the top ten hold 6.5% to 8%. CDR1 is SGDLS, CDR2 YYNGEE, per germline. CDR3 length equals 15 residues. V lost 4 bases and J lost 0, with 14 bases in between. V and J are TRBV9 and TRBJ2-7; TRBD2 is a possible D gene (6 bases). The sequenced material came from blood. The sequence was collected from a woman aged 25 to 39 with Graves' hyperthyroidism. The CDR3 sequence: CASSPMRGYSYEQYF. The CDR3, as DNA: TGTGCCAGCAGCCCCATGCGGGGATACTCCTACGAGCAGTACTTC.